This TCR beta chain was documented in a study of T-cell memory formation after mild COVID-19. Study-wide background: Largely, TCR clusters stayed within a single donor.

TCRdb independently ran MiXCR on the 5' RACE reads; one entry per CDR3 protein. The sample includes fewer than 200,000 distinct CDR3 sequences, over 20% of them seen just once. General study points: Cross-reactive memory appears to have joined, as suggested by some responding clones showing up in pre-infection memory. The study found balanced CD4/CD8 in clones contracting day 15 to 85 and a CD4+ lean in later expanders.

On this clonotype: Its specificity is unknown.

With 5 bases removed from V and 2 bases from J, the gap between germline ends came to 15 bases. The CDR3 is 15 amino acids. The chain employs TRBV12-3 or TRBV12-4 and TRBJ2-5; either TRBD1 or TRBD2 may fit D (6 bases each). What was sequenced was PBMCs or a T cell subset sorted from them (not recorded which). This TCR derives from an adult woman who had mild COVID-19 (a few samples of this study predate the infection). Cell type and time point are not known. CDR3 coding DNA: TGTGCCAGCAGTCAGGCCGGGGGCGTTCAAGAGACCCAGTACTTC. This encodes CASSQAGGVQETQYF.